This entry lists 25 T cell receptor beta chains sequenced from one sample in a study of vaccination effects on CD4 cells after COVID-19. The antigens of these receptors remain unknown. Once cultured for roughly ten days, the cells underwent separation to obtain CD4+ T cells. Each participant was administered two doses of either the BNT162b2 or the mRNA-1273 vaccine. Assay used: immunoSEQ multiplex PCR; TCRdb lists only in-frame clones, some missing. This table holds 37,000 or so clones, under 70% found once. This specimen consisted of CD4+ T cells from PBMCs cultured without peptide, obtained after COVID-19 vaccination. All receptors come from a human donor who received a COVID-19 vaccine.

V is TRBV27 and J is TRBJ1-1; D call uncertain. Germline V CDR1 and CDR2: MNHEY, SMNVEV (reference sequence). V lost 4 bases to trimming and J lost 2 bases, with 17 bases between them. This CDR3 is 16 amino acids long. The CDR3 DNA follows: TGTGCCAGCAGTTCATGGGATTATCTATCCAACACTGAAGCTTTCTTT. The encoded protein is CASSSWDYLSNTEAFF.

The table lists this clone with a few counts. This sequence joins TRBV5-1 and TRBJ2-7, with 9 bases identical to TRBD2. Germline V gene lookup returns CDR1 SGHRS and CDR2 YFSETQ. The junction had 10 bases not matched to a gene; V was cut back by 4 bases and J by 2 bases. The CDR3 spans 16 residues. CDR3 sequence reads: CASSGSSGSSPYEQYF. CDR3 DNA: TGCGCCAGCAGCGGGAGTAGCGGGAGCAGCCCCTACGAGCAGTACTTC.

In its sample, this clone was seen many times. This chain links TRBV5-1 with TRBJ2-5, with unresolved D. CDR3 length: 15 amino acids. The germline V gene encodes CDR1 SGHRS and CDR2 YFSETQ. The ends were cut back, 0 bases at V and 8 bases at J, with 17 bases in the middle. For the CDR3, the DNA is TGCGCCAGCAGCTTGGGAAATGAACACCGAGTCACCCAGTACTTC. Translating it yields CASSLGNEHRVTQYF.

The chain is built from TRBV6-5 and TRBJ2-5; TRBD1 agrees at 7 bases. The V and J ends lost 5 bases and 1 base, in that order; junction bases with no gene match: 4. Looked up from germline, CDR1 is MNHEY and CDR2 is SVGAGI. The CDR3 is 14 amino acids. The CDR3 loop is CASSMTGFQETQYF. The CDR3 nucleotides read TGTGCCAGCAGTATGACAGGGTTCCAAGAGACCCAGTACTTC.

This clone occurred once. The chain recombines TRBV19 with TRBJ2-7, with 11 bases fitting TRBD2. The CDR3 has 14 residues. Germline loops: CDR1 LNHDA, CDR2 SQIVND (reference sequence). Trimming took 6 bases from V and 3 from J; bases not matched to a gene: 4. CDR3 sequence: CASRLAGGHYEQYF. In nucleotides, the CDR3 is TGTGCCAGTAGGTTAGCGGGGGGGCACTACGAGCAGTACTTC.

This chain joins TRBV29-1 and TRBJ1-2; no clear D. V was cut by 3 bases and J by 8 bases, with 13 bases left in between. The CDR3 totals 12 residues. Germline CDR1 SQVTM, CDR2 ANQGSEA. The CDR3 loop reads CSVDRQDEGYTF. CDR3 in DNA: TGCAGCGTTGATCGGCAGGATGAAGGCTACACCTTC.

The chain recombines TRBV19 with TRBJ1-5, with D uncertain. V dropped 0 bases and J dropped 7 bases, with 13 bases sitting between them. The length of the CDR3 is 15 residues. Germline CDR1 is LNHDA and CDR2 is SQIVND (reference sequence). CDR3 in amino acids: CASSIEPTGRQPQHF. CDR3 coding DNA: TGTGCCAGTAGTATAGAACCAACGGGCAGGCAGCCCCAGCATTTT.

The chain joins TRBV7-2 to TRBJ1-5, with D possibly being TRBD1 (5 bases). The ends were cut back, 0 bases at V and 9 bases at J, with 15 bases in the middle. Germline CDR1 and CDR2: SGHTA and FQGNSA. CDR3 length equals 15 residues. This CDR3 is CASSLAQGAGRPQHF. DNA for the CDR3: TGTGCCAGCAGCTTAGCGCAGGGAGCGGGTCGGCCCCAGCATTTT. Supplemented by reference TRBV7-2 and TRBJ1-5, the full variable domain reads GAGVSQSPSNKVTEKGKDVELRCDPISGHTALYWYRQSLGQGLEFLIYFQGNSAPDKSGLPSDRFSAERTGGSVSTLTIQRTQQEDSAVYLCASSLAQGAGRPQHFGDGTRLSIL.

The chain couples TRBV5-1 to TRBJ2-5, with TRBD2 matching 14 bases. The CDR3 contains 17 residues. CDR1 SGHRS and CDR2 YFSETQ come from the germline V gene. The J segment lost 4 bases and the V segment lost 0 bases, leaving 5 bases of the junction unmatched. In DNA form, the CDR3 reads TGCGCCAGCAGCTTGGCCCAGGGACTAGCGGGAGTAGAGACCCAGTACTTC. It translates to CASSLAQGLAGVETQYF.

V and J are TRBV10-1 and TRBJ1-1, with no clear D. The V gene's germline CDR1 is WNHNN and CDR2 SYGVQD (reference sequence). The CDR3 consists of 13 residues. The V end was cut by 3 bases, the J end by 0 bases, with 5 bases between. The CDR3 protein is CASSERVNTEAFF. For the CDR3, the DNA is TGCGCCAGCAGTGAACGGGTGAACACTGAAGCTTTCTTT.

The J gene is TRBJ2-2, the V gene TRBV7-9; D is uncertain. Trimming pared 8 bases from V and 0 bases from J, leaving 7 bases between. Germline V CDR1 and CDR2: SEHNR, FQNEAQ (reference sequence). The CDR3 extends over 13 amino acids. The CDR3 DNA is TGTGCCAGCCGGACGGCGAACACCGGGGAGCTGTTTTTT. Translating gives CASRTANTGELFF.

In its sample, this clone was seen once. This chain links TRBV3-1 (or the pseudogene TRBV3-2) with TRBJ1-2; D is possibly TRBD1 (5 bases). This CDR3 has 13 residues. Per germline, CDR1 LGHDT and CDR2 YNNKEL (reference sequence). Trimming pared 5 bases from V and 7 bases from J, leaving 14 bases between. CDR3 sequence: CASSTGPPSGYTF. CDR3 sequence (DNA): TGTGCCAGCAGCACAGGTCCCCCGTCTGGCTACACCTTC.

This clone showed up just a few times. V gene TRBV12-5 combines with J gene TRBJ2-7; either TRBD1 or TRBD2 may fit D (5 bases each). CDR3 length equals 14 residues. V was shortened by 7 bases and J by 2 bases, with 15 bases between the two germline ends. Per germline, CDR1 LGHNT and CDR2 FRNRAP. DNA for the CDR3: TGTGCTAGTGTTCGAACAGGAGGAACCTACGAGCAGTACTTC. It translates to CASVRTGGTYEQYF.

To note about this clone: An end of the junction differs from the germline gene, which may be a read error. The gene calls are TRBV9 and TRBJ1-1, with TRBD1 matching 7 bases. CDR3 length: 15 residues. CDR1 and CDR2 from the germline V gene are SGDLS and YYNGEE. The CDR3 loop is CASSVDRGPNAEAFF. In DNA, the CDR3 is TGTGCCAGCAGCGTAGACAGGGGACCGAACGCTGAAGCTTTCTTT.

This clone has a single count. This sequence joins TRBV10-3 and TRBJ2-1; D possibly corresponds to TRBD2 (6 bases). CDR1 is ENHRY and CDR2 is SYGVKD in the germline V gene. There are 14 residues in the CDR3. V was trimmed by 2 bases and J by 9 bases, leaving 14 bases between them. The CDR3 DNA follows: TGTGCCATCAGTGAGACGGCAGTGGGGGGTGAGCAGTTCTTC. Its protein product is CAISETAVGGEQFF.

This clone occurred once. The J gene is TRBJ1-1, the V gene TRBV9, with D uncertain. Trimming cost V 4 bases and J 1 base, with 8 bases left between them. Germline CDR1 SGDLS, CDR2 YYNGEE. The CDR3 loop spans 13 amino acids. The CDR3 DNA follows: TGTGCCAGCAGCCGGGATTGGAACACTGAAGCTTTCTTT. Translating gives CASSRDWNTEAFF.

The CDR3 region has the DNA TGTGCCAGCAGCCGACTAGCGGGAGAGGATTATCGCTACGAGCAGTACTTC. Encoded protein: CASSRLAGEDYRYEQYF. J is TRBJ2-7 and V is TRBV7-9, with TRBD2 matching over 12 bases. The CDR3 length is 17 residues. V gave up 5 bases and J gave up 3 bases; unmatched junction bases: 11. Germline CDR1 reads SEHNR; CDR2 reads FQNEAQ (reference sequence).

The chain has TRBV29-1 and TRBJ1-2; 8 nucleotides match TRBD1. Germline assignment: CDR1 SQVTM and CDR2 ANQGSEA. The trim removed 2 bases at V and 8 bases at J, leaving 4 bases unmatched. There are 12 residues in the CDR3. CDR3 sequence (DNA): TGCAGCGTTGAACAGGGGGCAGGAGGCTACACCTTC. It encodes CSVEQGAGGYTF.

This clone came up a few times. V is TRBV4-1 and J is TRBJ1-1; D possibly corresponds to TRBD1 (5 bases). Germline CDR1 reads MGHRA; CDR2 reads YSYEKL. Deletions cut 6 bases from V and 1 base from J, with 12 bases between. This CDR3 region has 14 residues. The CDR3 region has the DNA TGCGCCAGCAGAGGGACCCTTAGGAACACTGAAGCTTTCTTT. It is translated as CASRGTLRNTEAFF.

This clone was picked up a small number of times. A read error may produce the germline difference seen at one junction end. CDR3 residues: CASSIRAAAILF. The CDR3 DNA is TGTGCCAGCAGTATAAGGGCCGCGGCAATCCTCTTC. This chain connects TRBV7-9 to TRBJ2-1, with D unclear. Germline V gene sequence: CDR1 SEHNR, CDR2 FQNEAQ (reference sequence). This CDR3 region has 12 residues. The whole variable domain, filled in from reference TRBV7-9 and TRBJ2-1, reads DTGVSQNPRHKITKRGQNVTFRCDPISEHNRLYWYRQTLGQGPEFLTYFQNEAQLEKSRLLSDRFSAERPKGSFSTLEIQRTEQGDSAMYLCASSIRAAAILFGPGTRLTVL.

The rearrangement uses TRBV3-1 (or the pseudogene TRBV3-2) and TRBJ1-4, with a possible D match to TRBD1 (5 bases). Trimming cost V 3 bases and J 3 bases, with 11 bases left between them. This CDR3 is 15 amino acids long. The germline CDR1 and CDR2 sequences are LGHDT and YNNKEL (reference sequence). This CDR3 is CASSQNEGANEKLFF. The DNA for the CDR3 is TGTGCCAGCAGCCAGAATGAAGGGGCTAATGAAAAACTGTTTTTT.

The chain uses TRBV19 and TRBJ1-1; 7 bases align to TRBD1. V shed 1 base, J shed 1 base, and the junction held 0 bases outside the gene matches. The V gene's germline CDR1 is LNHDA and CDR2 SQIVND (reference sequence). The CDR3 covers 14 residues. CDR3 bases: TGTGCCAGTAGTATAGGGACAGGGAACACTGAAGCTTTCTTT. Translated, it gives CASSIGTGNTEAFF.

This chain links TRBV5-1 with TRBJ2-2; 13 nucleotides match TRBD2. V lost 3 bases and J lost 3; bases outside the gene matches: 2. The CDR3 consists of 16 residues. Germline CDR1 SGHRS, CDR2 YFSETQ. CDR3 nucleotides: TGCGCCAGCAGCTCCGGACTAGCGGGGGACACCGGGGAGCTGTTTTTT. Its translation is CASSSGLAGDTGELFF.

The rearrangement uses TRBV4-1 and TRBJ1-2; 8 nucleotides line up with TRBD1. The germline CDR1 and CDR2 sequences are MGHRA and YSYEKL. The CDR3 extends over 16 amino acids. Losses at the gene ends were 6 bases for V and 1 base for J; bases not matched to a gene: 10. The CDR3 DNA sequence: TGCGCCAGCAGACGATATCCTGGGACAGGTAACTATGGCTACACCTTC. This translates into CASRRYPGTGNYGYTF.

The chain is built from TRBV5-5 and TRBJ2-3, with TRBD2 identical over 8 bases. CDR1 and CDR2 from the germline V gene are SGHKS and YYEKEE (reference sequence). V was clipped by 1 base and J by 3 bases; unmatched bases: 4. The CDR3 spans 15 residues. The DNA for the CDR3 is TGTGCCAGCAGCTTGCAGCGGGGGAGAACAGATACGCAGTATTTT. Amino acid sequence: CASSLQRGRTDTQYF.